This entry lists 24 T cell receptor beta chains sequenced from one sample in a study of CD8+ T cells in alopecia areata. Investigators isolated RNA and reverse transcribed it into cDNA to act as the sequencing template. Clones were sequenced by immunoSEQ multiplex PCR, and TCRdb holds only the in-frame ones, with some missing. The repertoire holds roughly 97,000 clones, with around 45% as singletons. The sequenced material came from CD4+ T cells sorted from blood. Receptor source: a human donor with alopecia areata.

The V and J genes are TRBV27 and TRBJ2-7; TRBD2 matches at 7 bases. Germline V gene sequence: CDR1 MNHEY, CDR2 SMNVEV (reference sequence). The length of the CDR3 is 14 residues. V dropped 7 bases and J dropped 5; count of bases not matched to a gene: 11. The CDR3 protein is CASTNPGRVHEQYF. CDR3 bases: TGTGCCAGCACTAATCCGGGGAGGGTCCACGAGCAGTACTTC.

This clone came up a few times. The identical CDR3 is also encoded by other nucleotide sequences in the sample. The chain has TRBV5-1 and TRBJ2-5; no clear D. Germline assignment: CDR1 SGHRS and CDR2 YFSETQ. This CDR3 comprises 11 residues. V lost 4 bases and J lost 2, with 3 bases in between. CDR3: CASSLQETQYF. The CDR3, as DNA: TGCGCCAGCAGCCTACAAGAGACCCAGTACTTC.

The chain couples TRBV28 to TRBJ1-1; D call uncertain. Germline V CDR1 and CDR2: MDHEN, SYDVKM. Trimming shortened V by 3 bases and J by 7 bases, and 15 bases separated the two germline ends. CDR3 length equals 14 residues. CDR3 bases: TGTGCCAGCAGTTTTAGTTTAGGAATTAATGAAGCTTTCTTT. Encoded protein: CASSFSLGINEAFF.

The chain combines TRBV29-1 with TRBJ1-1, with D hard to call. Looked up from germline, CDR1 is SQVTM and CDR2 is ANQGSEA. The V end was cut by 7 bases, the J end by 4 bases, with 19 bases between. The CDR3 contains 14 residues. The chain's CDR3 is CSALRQVGATEAFF. The CDR3 nucleotides are TGCAGCGCCCTTAGGCAGGTGGGTGCCACTGAAGCTTTCTTT.

This clone was counted only a few times. This chain connects TRBV19 to TRBJ2-3; D is uncertain. Trimming shortened V by 2 bases and J by 2 bases, and 8 bases separated the two germline ends. The germline gives CDR1 LNHDA, CDR2 SQIVND (reference sequence). This CDR3 spans 14 amino acids. The CDR3 region is CASSISSPTDTQYF. The CDR3, as DNA: TGTGCCAGTAGTATATCCTCACCCACAGATACGCAGTATTTT.

V gene TRBV15 combines with J gene TRBJ2-7, with D perhaps matching TRBD1 (6 bases). CDR1 is LNHNV and CDR2 is YYDKDF in the germline V gene (reference sequence). The V end was cut by 0 bases, the J end by 6 bases, with 15 bases between. The CDR3 is 15 amino acids. CDR3 amino acids: CATSRDGVQGPEQYF. CDR3 DNA: TGTGCCACCAGCAGAGATGGGGTACAGGGCCCCGAGCAGTACTTC.

This chain links TRBV5-1 with TRBJ1-2; 8 positions match TRBD1. Per germline, CDR1 SGHRS and CDR2 YFSETQ. With 1 base clipped from V and 8 bases from J, the junction kept 7 bases outside the gene matches. This CDR3 is built from 14 residues. This CDR3 is CASSLSQGAGGYTF. The CDR3 coding sequence is TGCGCCAGCAGCTTGAGCCAGGGGGCAGGAGGCTACACCTTC.

V gene TRBV7-6 combines with J gene TRBJ2-3; the match to TRBD2 covers 7 bases. CDR1 and CDR2 (germline): SGHVS, FNYEAQ. CDR3 length: 16 residues. V lost 4 bases, J lost 1 base, and 8 bases stayed unmatched. CDR3 in amino acids: CASSSSIGRGTDTQYF. The CDR3 DNA is TGTGCCAGCAGCTCATCAATAGGGAGGGGCACAGATACGCAGTATTTT. Full variable domain (remainder filled in from reference TRBV7-6 and TRBJ2-3): GAGVSQSPRYKVTKRGQDVALRCDPISGHVSLYWYRQALGQGPEFLTYFNYEAQQDKSGLPNDRFSAERPEGSISTLTIQRTEQRDSAMYRCASSSSIGRGTDTQYFGPGTRLTVL.

This clone was picked up a small number of times. The chain links TRBV6-1 to TRBJ2-7; D might be TRBD2 (5 bases). Trimming removed 7 bases at V and 2 bases at J, with 18 bases between. This CDR3 comprises 15 residues. Germline-derived CDR1 and CDR2 are MNHNS and SASEGT. CDR3 DNA sequence: TGTGCCAGCACCGGATCCATTGACGGGGCCTACGAGCAGTACTTC. Amino acid sequence: CASTGSIDGAYEQYF.

This clone has only a few counts. Distinct nucleotide sequences in the sample also encode this CDR3. This chain connects TRBV20-1 to TRBJ2-7, with no clear D. There are 11 residues in the CDR3. Germline loops: CDR1 DFQATT, CDR2 SNEGSKA (reference sequence). The V and J ends lost 2 bases and 4 bases respectively, with 6 bases between them. CDR3 in amino acids: CSARSGYEQYF. CDR3 coding DNA: TGCAGTGCTAGATCCGGTTACGAGCAGTACTTC.

The chain carries TRBV7-8 and TRBJ2-3; D not resolved. Germline assignment: CDR1 SGHVS and CDR2 FQNEAQ. The length of the CDR3 is 16 residues. Trimming cost V 2 bases and J 0 bases, with 12 bases left between them. The CDR3 is CASSLKLETSTDTQYF. The CDR3 DNA reads TGTGCCAGCAGCTTAAAGTTAGAGACTAGCACAGATACGCAGTATTTT.

V and J are TRBV7-9 and TRBJ2-5; TRBD2 aligns across 7 bases. After removal of 5 bases from V and 2 bases from J, the junction contained 5 bases not matched to a gene. The CDR3 totals 14 residues. Germline-derived CDR1 and CDR2 are SEHNR and FQNEAQ (reference sequence). DNA for the CDR3: TGTGCCAGCAGCCCCAGAGCGGGACAAGAGACCCAGTACTTC. Translating gives CASSPRAGQETQYF.

V gene TRBV4-3 combines with J gene TRBJ2-5; a weak D match, TRBD1 (6 bases). The V gene's germline CDR1 is LGHNA and CDR2 YSLEER. CDR3 size: 14 residues. Trimming left V 3 bases short and J 0 bases short, with 8 bases between. In DNA form, the CDR3 reads TGCGCCAGCAGCCAGGGGACATACCAAGAGACCCAGTACTTC. Translated, it gives CASSQGTYQETQYF.

The gene calls are TRBV6-5 and TRBJ2-7; TRBD2 agrees at 8 bases. This CDR3 has 15 residues. With V trimmed by 6 bases and J by 5 bases, 12 bases remained unmatched. Germline V gene sequence: CDR1 MNHEY, CDR2 SVGAGI. In DNA, the CDR3 is TGTGCCAGCAGCACCTTTGGCGCGGGGGGCAACGAGCAGTACTTC. This sequence encodes CASSTFGAGGNEQYF.

This clone was seen a handful of times. This chain uses TRBV15 with TRBJ2-4, with D unresolved. Germline assignment: CDR1 LNHNV and CDR2 YYDKDF (reference sequence). Trimming removed 1 base at V and 0 bases at J, with 7 bases between. The CDR3 loop spans 15 amino acids. The CDR3 sequence is CATSRARLAKNIQYF. The CDR3 DNA reads TGTGCCACCAGCAGAGCACGACTAGCCAAAAACATTCAGTACTTC.

The rearrangement joins TRBV30 to TRBJ1-6, with 7 bases lining up with TRBD1. Germline loops: CDR1 GTSNPN, CDR2 SVGIG (reference sequence). V lost 2 bases, J lost 9 bases, and 10 bases stayed unmatched. The CDR3 is 15 residues long. The CDR3 DNA follows: TGTGCCTGGAGTACAGGGGACTTAGGAGGTTCACCCCTCCACTTT. This codes for CAWSTGDLGGSPLHF. Combining the CDR3 with reference TRBV30 and TRBJ1-6 gives the whole variable domain SQTIHQWPATLVQPVGSPLSLECTVEGTSNPNLYWYRQAAGRGLQLLFYSVGIGQISSEVPQNLSASRPQDRQFILSSKKLLLSDSGFYLCAWSTGDLGGSPLHFGNGTRLTVT.

This clone has just a few counts. The chain carries TRBV5-1 and TRBJ2-5; D might be TRBD2 (5 bases). Deletions cut 3 bases from V and 3 bases from J, with 9 bases between. The germline gives CDR1 SGHRS, CDR2 YFSETQ. This CDR3 contains 13 residues. The CDR3 reads CASSSGVKETQYF. The CDR3 DNA follows: TGCGCCAGCAGCTCCGGGGTTAAAGAGACCCAGTACTTC.

This clone was observed a handful of times. The chain joins TRBV28 to TRBJ1-2; D is unclear. This CDR3 contains 13 residues. Trimming stripped 8 bases from V and 6 bases from J, with 16 bases between. Germline V gene lookup returns CDR1 MDHEN and CDR2 SYDVKM. CDR3 loop: CASRSGGENGYTF. The CDR3 bases are TGTGCCAGCCGTTCGGGTGGAGAAAATGGCTACACCTTC.

This clone was detected a few times. The CDR3 DNA reads as TGTGCCAGCAGCTTAGATGCGGGGGCCACCGGGGAGCTGTTTTTT. Encoded protein: CASSLDAGATGELFF. The V call is TRBV7-9, the J call TRBJ2-2; weak D call: TRBD2 (7 bases). There are 15 residues in the CDR3. Trimming cost V 1 base and J 4 bases, with 10 bases left between them. In germline, CDR1 is SEHNR, CDR2 FQNEAQ (reference sequence).

This clone came up a few times. The chain links TRBV19 to TRBJ2-3, with a weak D call TRBD1 (5 bases). This CDR3 has 17 residues. Trimming shortened V by 4 bases and J by 5 bases, and 22 bases separated the two germline ends. CDR1 and CDR2 (germline): LNHDA, SQIVND (reference sequence). The CDR3 region has the DNA TGTGCCAGTAGTACCCGCCGGACACCCTCGCGAGGAGATACGCAGTATTTT. Protein product: CASSTRRTPSRGDTQYF.

The V gene is TRBV2, the J gene TRBJ2-1; 10 nucleotides agree with TRBD2. The V gene end was trimmed by 0 bases and the J gene end by 8 bases; junction bases not matched to a gene: 13. The CDR3 totals 18 residues. Germline assignment: CDR1 SNHLY and CDR2 FYNNEI. The CDR3 nucleotides are TGTGCCAGCAGTGAAGCGCTTAGGGCTAGCGGGAGATTGTATGAGCAGTTCTTC. Residues: CASSEALRASGRLYEQFF.

This sequence joins TRBV2 and TRBJ2-7; tentatively, D is TRBD2 (5 bases). V gave up 0 bases and J gave up 6 bases, with 6 bases separating them. Germline V gene lookup returns CDR1 SNHLY and CDR2 FYNNEI. The length of the CDR3 is 12 residues. CDR3: CASSEARGEQYF. The CDR3 nucleotides are TGTGCCAGCAGTGAAGCCCGGGGCGAGCAGTACTTC.

This clone was recorded a few times. The chain uses TRBV6-1 and TRBJ1-5; no clear D gene. The CDR3 totals 14 residues. Germline CDR1 MNHNS, CDR2 SASEGT. V lost 3 bases, J lost 5 bases, and 11 bases lay in between. The CDR3 reads CASSDRSYYQPQHF. Here the CDR3 DNA reads TGTGCCAGCAGTGACCGCAGCTACTATCAGCCCCAGCATTTT.

The chain recombines TRBV5-4 with TRBJ1-4, with TRBD1 matching over 10 bases. This CDR3 is built from 14 residues. V gave up 4 bases and J gave up 6 bases; unmatched junction bases: 3. Germline V gene lookup returns CDR1 SGHNT and CDR2 YYREEE (reference sequence). The CDR3 here is CASSRDRGDEKLFF. CDR3 nucleotides: TGTGCCAGCAGCCGGGACAGGGGTGATGAAAAACTGTTTTTT.